This is a list of T cell receptor beta chains from one sample in a study of neurological immune-mediated disorders. MiXCR, run by TCRdb on the 5' RACE reads, gives a single entry per CDR3 protein. The sample has 120,000 or so distinct CDR3 sequences; about 3.2% are singletons. Sequencing input: PBMCs. These receptors all come from a woman in her twenties or thirties with multiple sclerosis. CDR3s include the opening cysteine and the closing phenylalanine or tryptophan. Each record gives: D gene, J gene, clone size, V gene, CDR3 DNA, CDR3 protein. The D gene is left open where the match is weak. Clone size is not always given. Where it is, it says once, few, many or a class for expanded clones.

TRBD2 | TRBJ2-1 | many | TRBV7-8 | TGTGCCAGCAGCTTAGCCGGCGGGAGTGAGCAGTTCTTC | CASSLAGGSEQFF
- | TRBJ1-6 | many | TRBV7-2 | TGTGCCAGCAGCCGGACGCGGGACCCAAATTCACCCCTCCACTTT | CASSRTRDPNSPLHF
- | TRBJ1-1 | many | TRBV12-3/TRBV12-4 | TGTGCCAGCAGTCTGGGCTCGAGGTTGAACACTGAAGCTTTCTTT | CASSLGSRLNTEAFF
TRBD2 | TRBJ2-7 | many | TRBV7-2 | TGTGCCAGCAGCTTCAGCGGGAGTTCTTACGAGCAGTACTTC | CASSFSGSSYEQYF
TRBD2 | TRBJ2-1 | many | TRBV7-2 | TGTGCCAGCAGCTTAGCCGGCGGGGGGTTCAACAATGAGCAGTTCTTC | CASSLAGGGFNNEQFF
- | TRBJ1-6 | many | TRBV6-5 | TGTGCCAGCAGTTCCCAGCCCAGTCGGCCCCTCCACTTT | CASSSQPSRPLHF
- | TRBJ2-7 | - | TRBV20-1 | TGCAGTGATAGAGATGGAGGGTACGAGCAGTACTTC | CSDRDGGYEQYF
- | TRBJ2-2 | many | TRBV29-1 | TGCAGCGTTCCGGGACTGAGGAACACCGGGGAGCTGTTTTTT | CSVPGLRNTGELFF
TRBD1 | TRBJ1-1 | many | TRBV20-1 | TGCAGTGCTAGAGACCCGACAGGGCCCCAAGCTTTCTTT | CSARDPTGPQAFF
- | TRBJ2-7 | many | TRBV25-1 | TGTGCCAGCAGTGTCCCCGGGGTCGAGGAGCAGTACTTC | CASSVPGVEEQYF
TRBD1 | TRBJ2-3 | many | TRBV10-3 | TGTGCCATCAGCAGACAGGGGGATGGAACAGATACGCAGTATTTT | CAISRQGDGTDTQYF
TRBD1 | TRBJ2-5 | many | TRBV5-6 | TGTGCCAGCAGCTTGCAATCCAGGGACAGAGAAAAAGAGACCCAGTACTTC | CASSLQSRDREKETQYF
TRBD1 | TRBJ2-7 | many | TRBV7-9 | TGTGCCAGCAGCAAAAGAACCCCGGGACAGGGTCCCAGAGATTACGAGCAGTACTTC | CASSKRTPGQGPRDYEQYF
TRBD2 | TRBJ2-5 | many | TRBV5-1 | TGCGCCAGCAGCTCGTCTAGCGGGTGGTCCCAAGAGACCCAGTACTTC | CASSSSSGWSQETQYF
- | TRBJ1-1 | many | TRBV12-3/TRBV12-4 | TGTGCCAGCAGTCAGAAGAACACTGAAGCTTTCTTT | CASSQKNTEAFF
- | TRBJ1-2 | many | TRBV14 | TGTGCCAGCAGCCAGGATATCGCGGGGCCTAATGGCTACACCTTC | CASSQDIAGPNGYTF
- | TRBJ1-2 | many | TRBV29-1 | TGCAGCGTTGAAGATTGGGCAGCCTTCGGGGATGGCTACACCTTC | CSVEDWAAFGDGYTF
- | TRBJ1-2 | many | TRBV2 | TGTGCCATACAGGATAGCTATGGCTACACCTTC | CAIQDSYGYTF
- | TRBJ2-1 | many | TRBV5-1 | TGCGCCAGCTGGGGGCTAGCGGACTACAATGAGCAGTTCTTC | CASWGLADYNEQFF
- | TRBJ1-1 | many | TRBV12-3/TRBV12-4 | TGTGCCAGCAGTCCGCGGACAGTTAAGCGGTCTGAAGCTTTCTTT | CASSPRTVKRSEAFF
TRBD2 | TRBJ2-3 | few | TRBV4-1 | TGCGCCAGCAGCCAAGAAAGACTAGCGGGATCAGATACGCAGTATTTT | CASSQERLAGSDTQYF
TRBD1 | TRBJ1-5 | many | TRBV7-6 | TGTGCCAGCTACACCTACGGGACAGTACATCAGCCCCAGCATTTT | CASYTYGTVHQPQHF